This TCR beta chain was obtained from a study of blood T cell repertoires in COVID-19 (dated by TCRdb to between 2020 and 2021). Turning to the overall study: Samples from collaborators originated in the United States, Italy and Spain and spanned both the acute and convalescent phases of COVID-19. The prospective study material was composed of cDNA or gDNA derived from T cells, B-cell-depleted T cells, or PBMCs. The dataset comprised deeply sampled blood TCRbeta repertoires from subjects exposed to, actively infected with, or recovered from COVID-19. A freely available public database, intended as a resource for researchers studying the immune response to SARS-CoV-2, is where the repertoires were released. The samples were drawn from the first 160 participants of the ongoing ImmuneRACE study and from 1,254 subjects provided by 6 global collaborators. Nearly every sample came with metadata listing a de-identified subject ID, COVID-19 status, age in years and sex. Where HLA class I and class II types were available, the types were taken from metadata supplied by the sample provider, not from assay-based typing.

TCRbeta CDR3 regions were amplified from genomic DNA by means of the immunoSEQ Assay, a bias-controlled multiplex PCR. The original methods were these. The number of nucleated cells in each sample was estimated from the amplification of reference gene primers within the assay. Sequence reads were collapsed and filtered to measure the absolute abundance of every unique TCRbeta CDR3 rearrangement. For each sample, productive Simpson clonality was calculated as the square root of Simpson's diversity index across productive rearrangements. Imported from immuneACCESS, the table was reduced by TCRdb to in-frame sequences with V and J called. These copies leave out some clones; in studies compared against another copy, an unresolved V gene accounts for under half, and the cause of the remainder is not known. The V and J calls and the clone size are those of that table, but D and trimming were determined from the DNA. Present in this sample are approximately 170,000 clones, 80% to 90% of which were seen just once. The ten largest clonotypes hold approximately 11% of the sample.

Note on this clone: Which antigen it targets is not known. No base quality values were provided; no much bigger clone lies one nucleotide off.

What the study reported, not specific to this receptor: The amount of clinical and demographic metadata varied by source and participant and was provided uncurated.

Collaborating institutions collected whole blood in K2EDTA tubes following their own protocols. Collaborator samples were shipped for TCRbeta analysis as frozen whole blood, isolated PBMCs, or DNA extracted from either sample type. Material for sequencing was peripheral blood. The source is a human donor in a cohort sampled during active COVID-19.

CDR3 reads: CASSLDPGQGNYEQYF. The sequenced DNA: TGTGCCAGCAGCTTAGATCCCGGACAGGGTAACTACGAGCAGTACTTC. The chain links TRBV7-9 with TRBJ2-7; the junction holds 8 bases that match TRBD1. The germline V and J ends show losses of 1 base and 3 bases respectively, and no gene match explains 8 bases of the junction. The CDR1 and CDR2 encoded by the germline V gene (reference sequence) are SEHNR and FQNEAQ. The CDR3 runs 16 residues from the cysteine to the phenylalanine. Only the CDR3 DNA is retained, 48 bases long and in frame from the first base.